These 7 T cell receptor beta chains originate from one sample sequenced in a study of T cells in localized non-small cell lung cancer. Profiled with immunoSEQ multiplex PCR; TCRdb holds only in-frame clones, not every one. The sample lists some 29,000 clones, 87% occurring once. The sample here was peripheral blood, taken before any cancer treatment. These receptors all come from a male donor at least 60 years old with stage I lung adenocarcinoma.

The rearrangement uses TRBV5-4 and TRBJ1-3; possible D gene TRBD1, 6 bases. V dropped 0 bases and J dropped 0 bases, with 10 bases sitting between them. The length of the CDR3 is 16 residues. Per germline, CDR1 SGHNT and CDR2 YYREEE (reference sequence). CDR3 protein: CASSLEWDNSGNTIYF. The CDR3 DNA reads TGTGCCAGCAGCTTGGAGTGGGACAACTCTGGAAACACCATATATTTT.

CDR3 nucleotides: TGTGCCAGCAGCTCAACCCTGGGGCAGGGGTTCACAGATACGCAGTATTTT. Translation gives CASSSTLGQGFTDTQYF. The genes are TRBV7-2 and TRBJ2-3, with D possibly being TRBD1 (6 bases). Trimming took 4 bases from V and 2 from J, leaving 19 bases between them. The length of the CDR3 is 17 residues. Germline CDR1 reads SGHTA; CDR2 reads FQGNSA.

The chain employs TRBV11-2 and TRBJ2-1; D uncertain. The CDR3 loop spans 14 amino acids. Germline CDR1 is SGHAT and CDR2 is FQNNGV. V was shortened by 2 bases and J by 2 bases, with 7 bases between the two germline ends. The CDR3 here is CASSLNLAYNEQFF. The CDR3, as DNA: TGTGCCAGCAGCTTAAACCTCGCCTACAATGAGCAGTTCTTC.

The chain recombines TRBV7-2 with TRBJ2-5; no reliable D call. Trimming left V 3 bases short and J 3 bases short, with 14 bases between. The CDR3 is made up of 15 amino acids. CDR1 SGHTA and CDR2 FQGNSA come from the germline V gene. DNA of the CDR3: TGTGCCAGCAGCTTCTCGTCGCTTCAGAAAGAGACCCAGTACTTC. It specifies CASSFSSLQKETQYF.

The chain carries TRBV4-3 and TRBJ1-1, with D possibly being TRBD1 (6 bases). The CDR3 covers 15 residues. Trimming took off 3 bases at V and 8 bases at J, with 19 bases between the two ends. Germline V gives CDR1 LGHNA, CDR2 YSLEER. The CDR3 loop is CASSQDWRLGGEAFF. The DNA of the CDR3 is TGCGCCAGCAGCCAGGATTGGAGGCTCGGGGGCGAAGCTTTCTTT.

V usage is TRBV28 and J usage is TRBJ2-3; D perhaps matches TRBD2 (6 bases). The V end lost 2 bases, the J end lost 7 bases, and 16 bases lay between the germline ends. This CDR3 is 15 amino acids long. Germline V lookup: CDR1 MDHEN, CDR2 SYDVKM. The CDR3 region has the DNA TGTGCCAGCAGTTTAATCGGAGGGGAGGTACATACGCAGTATTTT. Its translation is CASSLIGGEVHTQYF. Drawing the rest from reference TRBV28 and TRBJ2-3, the complete variable domain is DVKVTQSSRYLVKRTGEKVFLECVQDMDHENMFWYRQDPGLGLRLIYFSYDVKMKEKGDIPEGYSVSREKKERFSLILESASTNQTSMYLCASSLIGGEVHTQYFGPGTRLTVL.

This chain uses TRBV9 with TRBJ2-1, with 10 bases matching TRBD2. The CDR3 sequence is 15 residues long. Trimming took 0 bases from V and 3 from J; bases not matched to a gene: 0. Germline CDR1 reads SGDLS; CDR2 reads YYNGEE. The CDR3 nucleotides are TGTGCCAGCAGCGTAGGGACTAGCGGCTACAATGAGCAGTTCTTC. Translating it yields CASSVGTSGYNEQFF.